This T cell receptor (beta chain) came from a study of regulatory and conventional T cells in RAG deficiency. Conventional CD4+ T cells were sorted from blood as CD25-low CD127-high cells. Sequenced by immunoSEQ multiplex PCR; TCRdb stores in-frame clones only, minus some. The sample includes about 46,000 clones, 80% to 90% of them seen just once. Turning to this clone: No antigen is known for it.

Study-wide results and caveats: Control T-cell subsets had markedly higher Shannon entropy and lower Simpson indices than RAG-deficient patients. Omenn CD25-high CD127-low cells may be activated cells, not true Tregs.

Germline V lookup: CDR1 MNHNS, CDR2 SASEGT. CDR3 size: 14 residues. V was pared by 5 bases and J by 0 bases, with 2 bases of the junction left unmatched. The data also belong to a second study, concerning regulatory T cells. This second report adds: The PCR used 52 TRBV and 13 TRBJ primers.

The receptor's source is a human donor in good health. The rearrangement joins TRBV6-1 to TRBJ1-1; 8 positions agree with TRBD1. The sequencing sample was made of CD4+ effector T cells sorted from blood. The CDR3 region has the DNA TGTGCCAGCAGTAACAGGGGGATGAACACTGAAGCTTTCTTT. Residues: CASSNRGMNTEAFF.